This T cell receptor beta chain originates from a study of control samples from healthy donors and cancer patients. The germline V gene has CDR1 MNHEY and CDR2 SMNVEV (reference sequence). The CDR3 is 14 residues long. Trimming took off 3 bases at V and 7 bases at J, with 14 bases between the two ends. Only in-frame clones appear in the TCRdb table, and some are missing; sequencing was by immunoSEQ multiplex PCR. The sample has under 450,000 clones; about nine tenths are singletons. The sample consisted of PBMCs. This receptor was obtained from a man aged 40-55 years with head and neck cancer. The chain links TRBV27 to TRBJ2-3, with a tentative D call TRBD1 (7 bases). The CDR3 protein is CASSFGGGRNTQYF. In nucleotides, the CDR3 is TGTGCCAGCAGTTTTGGAGGGGGCAGAAATACGCAGTATTTT.